The 3 T cell receptor beta chains given below trace back to one sample, sequenced in a study of control samples from healthy donors and cancer patients. TCRdb keeps only in-frame clones here, not all; method: immunoSEQ multiplex PCR. The table has roughly 400,000 clones, 80% to 95% seen once; the top ten hold 5% to 8%. Sequencing was carried out using PBMCs. The receptors were sampled from a middle-aged man with head and neck cancer.

V usage is TRBV12-5 and J usage is TRBJ1-4; 8 bases align to TRBD1. V lost 3 bases to trimming and J lost 7 bases; unmatched junction nucleotides: 4. The germline CDR1 and CDR2 sequences are LGHNT and FRNRAP. CDR3 length equals 14 residues. For the CDR3, the DNA is TGTGCTAGTGGTTTATCAGGGGGCCTTGAAAAACTGTTTTTT. Translation gives CASGLSGGLEKLFF.

The rearrangement uses TRBV7-6 and TRBJ2-7; D could derive from TRBD1 or TRBD2 (5 bases each). This CDR3 contains 15 residues. V was clipped by 2 bases and J by 2 bases, with 13 bases between them. Germline V gene lookup returns CDR1 SGHVS and CDR2 FNYEAQ. CDR3 nucleotides: TGTGCCAGCAGCTTATATTTGGGACCACCCTACGAGCAGTACTTC. Protein product: CASSLYLGPPYEQYF.

The chain is built from TRBV7-9 and TRBJ1-1; D gene ambiguous. Deletions cut 5 bases from V and 2 bases from J, with 12 bases between. Germline V CDR1 and CDR2: SEHNR, FQNEAQ (reference sequence). The CDR3 loop spans 14 amino acids. CDR3 DNA sequence: TGTGCCAGCAGCCCCGGAGCGACCAACACTGAAGCTTTCTTT. Its translation is CASSPGATNTEAFF.